This is a list of T cell receptor beta chains from one sample in a study of T-cell memory formation after mild COVID-19. TCRdb analysed the 5' RACE reads with MiXCR anew, one entry per CDR3 protein. The sample carries over 120,000 distinct CDR3 sequences, 20% to 25% recorded once. Sequencing was carried out using PBMCs or a T cell subset sorted from them (not recorded which). All receptors come from an adult woman who had mild COVID-19 (a few samples of this study predate the infection). Cell type and time point are not known. Both conserved end residues are part of each CDR3. A D gene is named only where the DNA matches it firmly. A row's size may be missing; if present it is once, few, many or a size class.

abundance	d_gene	j_gene	v_gene	CDR3nt	CDR3aa
few	TRBD2	TRBJ2-1	TRBV6-2/TRBV6-3	TGTGCCAGCACCGGGGGACTAGCGGGAGGGGAGCAGTTCTTC	CASTGGLAGGEQFF
.	.	TRBJ2-2	TRBV9	TGTGCCAGCAGCGGGTTCACCGGGGAGCTGTTTTTT	CASSGFTGELFF
.	.	TRBJ2-1	TRBV6-2/TRBV6-3	TGTGCCAGCAGTGTACTAGTAGGCAATGAGCAGTTCTTC	CASSVLVGNEQFF
few	TRBD1	TRBJ1-5	TRBV5-1	TGCGCCAGCAGTCCTTGGACAGGGGGCAATCAGCCCCAGCATTTT	CASSPWTGGNQPQHF
few	TRBD1	TRBJ2-7	TRBV20-1	TGCAGTGCCACCGGGACAGGGTCCTACGAGCAGTACTTC	CSATGTGSYEQYF
.	.	TRBJ2-7	TRBV6-5	TGTGCCAGCAGTTACCTGGGGGTCCACGAGCAGTACTTC	CASSYLGVHEQYF
few	.	TRBJ2-3	TRBV10-3	TGTGCCATCAGTTCTGGACCAGATACGCAGTATTTT	CAISSGPDTQYF
.	TRBD1	TRBJ1-5	TRBV12-3/TRBV12-4	TGTGCCAGCAGTTTTACAGGGGGCGCGGGCAATCAGCCCCAGCATTTT	CASSFTGGAGNQPQHF
.	TRBD1	TRBJ1-5	TRBV28	TGTGCCAGCAGTTTAGGGACAGGAGAATTTAGCAATCAGCCCCAGCATTTT	CASSLGTGEFSNQPQHF
.	TRBD2	TRBJ2-3	TRBV7-6	TGTGCCAGCAGCTCTGGGCTAGCGGGAGGGGATAGCACAGATACGCAGTATTTT	CASSSGLAGGDSTDTQYF
few	TRBD2	TRBJ2-5	TRBV11-2	TGTGCCAGCAGCCCTAGGACTAGCGGGGGGGAAGAGACCCAGTACTTC	CASSPRTSGGEETQYF
few	.	TRBJ2-3	TRBV4-3	TGCGCCAGCAGTTCTAGGGGAGATACGCAGTATTTT	CASSSRGDTQYF
few	.	TRBJ2-1	TRBV29-1	TGCAGCGTCGCTCCGGGACTGGGAAATGAGCAGTTCTTC	CSVAPGLGNEQFF
few	.	TRBJ1-1	TRBV29-1	TGCAGCGTTGAAGAGGGAGGGATGGGCACTGAAGCTTTCTTT	CSVEEGGMGTEAFF
.	.	TRBJ2-1	TRBV5-1	TGCGCCAGCAGCTTGACAGGATATACTTCCTACAATGAGCAGTTCTTC	CASSLTGYTSYNEQFF
few	.	TRBJ1-1	TRBV4-1	TGCGCCAGCAGCCAAGATCCAGGATTAGGTACTGAAGCTTTCTTT	CASSQDPGLGTEAFF
.	.	TRBJ2-1	TRBV24-1	TGTGCCACCAGTGATCCCGAAGGAGCGGGCAATGAGCAGTTCTTC	CATSDPEGAGNEQFF
.	.	TRBJ2-1	TRBV18	TGTGCCAGCTCACCTCTCGCGGACCCTAACAATGAGCAGTTCTTC	CASSPLADPNNEQFF
.	.	TRBJ2-7	TRBV9	TGTGCCAGCAGCGTAGCCGACGCGCCGGGTCGCGAGCAGTACTTC	CASSVADAPGREQYF
.	.	TRBJ1-3	TRBV5-1	TGCGCCAGCAGCTTGGATGGAAACACCATATATTTT	CASSLDGNTIYF
.	TRBD1	TRBJ2-1	TRBV27	TGTGCCAGCAGTTTACGTGCGGACAGGGTTTACAATGAGCAGTTCTTC	CASSLRADRVYNEQFF
.	.	TRBJ2-7	TRBV27	TGTGCCAGCAGTTTAAACCCATCCTACGAGCAGTACTTC	CASSLNPSYEQYF